The rows below give T cell receptor beta chains drawn from one sample of a study of CD8+ T cells in alopecia areata. Produced via immunoSEQ multiplex PCR; TCRdb's table is partial and in-frame only. Seen here are 70,000 or so clones, about 30% observed once, and the top ten hold 15%. Source: CD8+ T cells sorted from blood, taken at week 4, from a patient treated with tofacitinib. The receptor set was obtained from a human donor with alopecia areata. Both conserved end residues are part of each CDR3. Fields, in order: V gene, D gene, clone size, J gene, CDR3 protein, CDR3 DNA. D genes are given only for firm matches. Only part of the rows carry a size: once, few, many, or a class if the clone is expanded.

V gene: TRBV7-8
D gene: TRBD1
clone size: NA
J gene: TRBJ2-7
CDR3 protein: CASSSRDRAYEQYF
CDR3 DNA: TGTGCCAGCAGCTCCCGGGACAGGGCCTACGAGCAGTACTTC

V gene: TRBV29-1
D gene: NA
clone size: NA
J gene: TRBJ2-1
CDR3 protein: CSVGGGGTIPYNEQFF
CDR3 DNA: TGCAGCGTTGGAGGGGGGGGGACAATACCTTACAATGAGCAGTTCTTC

V gene: TRBV30
D gene: TRBD1
clone size: NA
J gene: TRBJ1-5
CDR3 protein: CAWSVDRVHPPEAF
CDR3 DNA: TGTGCCTGGAGTGTAGACAGGGTGCATCCTCCCGAGGCTTTT

V gene: TRBV5-4
D gene: NA
clone size: NA
J gene: TRBJ1-2
CDR3 protein: CASSKDFHGYTF
CDR3 DNA: TGTGCCAGCAGCAAGGACTTTCATGGCTACACCTTC

V gene: TRBV29-1
D gene: TRBD2
clone size: few
J gene: TRBJ2-7
CDR3 protein: CSVVGLTTYEQYF
CDR3 DNA: TGCAGCGTTGTGGGACTAACCACCTACGAGCAGTACTTC

V gene: TRBV27
D gene: NA
clone size: NA
J gene: TRBJ2-7
CDR3 protein: CASSLSTGSYEQYF
CDR3 DNA: TGTGCCAGCAGTTTATCAACCGGGAGTTACGAGCAGTACTTC

V gene: TRBV2
D gene: TRBD2
clone size: few
J gene: TRBJ2-1
CDR3 protein: CASSGLAGVDEQFF
CDR3 DNA: TGTGCCAGCAGTGGGCTAGCGGGAGTGGATGAGCAGTTCTTC

V gene: TRBV29-1
D gene: NA
clone size: few
J gene: TRBJ2-2
CDR3 protein: CSVVWGTGELFF
CDR3 DNA: TGCAGCGTTGTTTGGGGGACCGGGGAGCTGTTTTTT

V gene: TRBV9
D gene: NA
clone size: few
J gene: TRBJ2-1
CDR3 protein: CASSVGDSEQFF
CDR3 DNA: TGTGCCAGCAGCGTAGGGGATAGTGAGCAGTTCTTC

V gene: TRBV30
D gene: NA
clone size: NA
J gene: TRBJ2-7
CDR3 protein: CAWSDGTPYEQYF
CDR3 DNA: TGTGCCTGGAGCGACGGGACTCCCTACGAGCAGTACTTC

V gene: TRBV30
D gene: NA
clone size: few
J gene: TRBJ1-2
CDR3 protein: CAWSARVGNPNYGYTF
CDR3 DNA: TGTGCCTGGAGTGCCCGTGTAGGGAACCCTAACTATGGCTACACCTTC

V gene: TRBV25-1
D gene: NA
clone size: NA
J gene: TRBJ2-7
CDR3 protein: CASGTREQYF
CDR3 DNA: TGTGCCAGCGGGACCCGCGAGCAGTACTTC

V gene: TRBV29-1
D gene: TRBD2
clone size: few
J gene: TRBJ2-7
CDR3 protein: CSVEQAGGFYEQYF
CDR3 DNA: TGCAGCGTTGAGCAAGCGGGAGGGTTCTACGAGCAGTACTTC

V gene: TRBV2
D gene: TRBD2
clone size: NA
J gene: TRBJ2-7
CDR3 protein: CASSEPSMLGPGTSGPYEQYF
CDR3 DNA: TGTGCCAGCAGTGAACCCTCGATGCTCGGACCCGGGACTAGCGGCCCCTACGAGCAGTACTTC

V gene: TRBV30
D gene: TRBD1
clone size: once
J gene: TRBJ1-2
CDR3 protein: CAWTRTGGWPAIVRGTF
CDR3 DNA: TGTGCCTGGACCCGGACAGGGGGCTGGCCCGCTATCGTTAGGGGCACCTTC

V gene: TRBV29-1
D gene: NA
clone size: NA
J gene: TRBJ2-2
CDR3 protein: CSVEITGELFF
CDR3 DNA: TGCAGCGTCGAGATAACCGGGGAGCTGTTTTTT

V gene: TRBV29-1
D gene: TRBD1
clone size: NA
J gene: TRBJ2-7
CDR3 protein: CSVGWTGAREQYF
CDR3 DNA: TGCAGCGTTGGGTGGACAGGGGCTAGGGAGCAGTACTTC

V gene: TRBV29-1
D gene: NA
clone size: NA
J gene: TRBJ2-2
CDR3 protein: CSVPHPAPGELFF
CDR3 DNA: TGCAGCGTCCCCCACCCGGCCCCCGGGGAGCTGTTTTTT

V gene: TRBV11-3
D gene: TRBD2
clone size: few
J gene: TRBJ2-2
CDR3 protein: CASSSPRGGGPGTGELFF
CDR3 DNA: TGTGCCAGCAGCTCCCCTCGGGGGGGCGGGCCGGGCACCGGGGAGCTGTTTTTT

V gene: TRBV29-1
D gene: NA
clone size: few
J gene: TRBJ1-2
CDR3 protein: CSASGTPEGYTF
CDR3 DNA: TGCAGCGCCTCCGGGACACCAGAAGGCTACACCTTC

V gene: TRBV27
D gene: TRBD1
clone size: few
J gene: TRBJ2-7
CDR3 protein: CASSHRQGWVEQYF
CDR3 DNA: TGTGCCAGCTCACACCGACAGGGATGGGTCGAGCAGTACTTC

V gene: TRBV29-1
D gene: NA
clone size: few
J gene: TRBJ2-6
CDR3 protein: CSVIPFGANVLTF
CDR3 DNA: TGCAGCGTTATCCCATTTGGGGCCAACGTCCTGACTTTC

V gene: TRBV23-1
D gene: TRBD2
clone size: NA
J gene: TRBJ2-5
CDR3 protein: CASSQSRRFRLAVGGTQYF
CDR3 DNA: TGCGCCAGCAGTCAATCCCGCCGCTTTAGACTAGCGGTAGGGGGGACCCAGTACTTC

V gene: TRBV4-3
D gene: NA
clone size: NA
J gene: TRBJ1-3
CDR3 protein: CASSQDSVFSGNTIYF
CDR3 DNA: TGCGCCAGCAGCCAGGACAGCGTCTTCTCTGGAAACACCATATATTTT

V gene: TRBV29-1
D gene: NA
clone size: NA
J gene: TRBJ2-7
CDR3 protein: CSVERGAPYEQYF
CDR3 DNA: TGCAGCGTTGAAAGGGGGGCTCCCTACGAGCAGTACTTC

V gene: TRBV2
D gene: TRBD2
clone size: NA
J gene: TRBJ2-1
CDR3 protein: CASRRGLGYEQFF
CDR3 DNA: TGTGCCAGCAGGAGGGGACTAGGGTATGAGCAGTTCTTC

V gene: TRBV14
D gene: NA
clone size: few
J gene: TRBJ2-5
CDR3 protein: CASSPGRRETQYF
CDR3 DNA: TGTGCCAGCAGCCCCGGGCGGAGGGAGACCCAGTACTTC

V gene: TRBV6-6
D gene: NA
clone size: NA
J gene: TRBJ2-1
CDR3 protein: CASSPYLVGDEQFF
CDR3 DNA: TGTGCCAGCAGTCCCTACTTAGTAGGGGATGAGCAGTTCTTC

V gene: TRBV2
D gene: NA
clone size: few
J gene: TRBJ2-5
CDR3 protein: CASREPGRGVGETQYF
CDR3 DNA: TGTGCCAGCAGAGAACCGGGACGAGGGGTTGGAGAGACCCAGTACTTC

V gene: TRBV5-1
D gene: NA
clone size: few
J gene: TRBJ2-3
CDR3 protein: CASSLESPTDTQYF
CDR3 DNA: TGCGCCAGCAGCTTGGAATCACCCACAGATACGCAGTATTTT

V gene: TRBV29-1
D gene: NA
clone size: few
J gene: TRBJ2-1
CDR3 protein: CSAGAPLPEQFF
CDR3 DNA: TGCAGCGCGGGAGCGCCACTCCCTGAGCAGTTCTTC

V gene: TRBV7-7
D gene: NA
clone size: few
J gene: TRBJ2-1
CDR3 protein: CASSSRVGGDEFF
CDR3 DNA: TGTGCCAGCAGCTCCAGGGTAGGGGGAGATGAGTTCTTC

V gene: TRBV29-1
D gene: NA
clone size: few
J gene: TRBJ2-5
CDR3 protein: CSARQGRGETQYF
CDR3 DNA: TGCAGCGCCCGACAGGGTCGGGGGGAGACCCAGTACTTC

V gene: TRBV9
D gene: NA
clone size: once
J gene: TRBJ2-1
CDR3 protein: CASSLWGGDLNEQFF
CDR3 DNA: TGTGCCAGCAGCCTCTGGGGCGGAGACCTCAATGAGCAGTTCTTC

V gene: TRBV9
D gene: TRBD1
clone size: NA
J gene: TRBJ2-1
CDR3 protein: CASSVSGQGIHEQFF
CDR3 DNA: TGTGCCAGCAGCGTAAGTGGACAGGGGATCCATGAGCAGTTCTTC

V gene: TRBV30
D gene: NA
clone size: NA
J gene: TRBJ2-1
CDR3 protein: CARAQSSSYNEQFF
CDR3 DNA: TGTGCCCGGGCGCAGAGCAGCTCCTACAATGAGCAGTTCTTC

V gene: TRBV13
D gene: NA
clone size: once
J gene: TRBJ2-5
CDR3 protein: CASTKGRETQYF
CDR3 DNA: TGTGCCAGCACTAAGGGGAGGGAGACCCAGTACTTC

V gene: TRBV7-9
D gene: TRBD1
clone size: NA
J gene: TRBJ2-3
CDR3 protein: CASSSGQGAWDTQYF
CDR3 DNA: TGTGCCAGCAGCTCAGGACAGGGGGCTTGGGATACGCAGTATTTT

V gene: TRBV6-6
D gene: TRBD2
clone size: NA
J gene: TRBJ2-1
CDR3 protein: CASSGGLVYNEQFF
CDR3 DNA: TGCGCCAGCAGTGGAGGACTAGTCTACAATGAGCAGTTCTTC

V gene: TRBV27
D gene: NA
clone size: few
J gene: TRBJ2-2
CDR3 protein: CASSLRTPITGELFF
CDR3 DNA: TGTGCCAGCAGTTTACGTACACCGATCACCGGGGAGCTGTTTTTT

V gene: TRBV4-1
D gene: NA
clone size: NA
J gene: TRBJ1-1
CDR3 protein: CASSQGMGTEAFF
CDR3 DNA: TGCGCCAGCAGCCAAGGGATGGGGACTGAAGCTTTCTTT

V gene: TRBV6-1
D gene: NA
clone size: few
J gene: TRBJ1-1
CDR3 protein: CASSGDRGMNTEAFF
CDR3 DNA: TGTGCCAGCAGTGGAGACAGAGGTATGAACACTGAAGCTTTCTTT

V gene: TRBV6-1
D gene: NA
clone size: NA
J gene: TRBJ1-2
CDR3 protein: CASSEVGGLYGYTF
CDR3 DNA: TGTGCCAGCAGTGAAGTAGGAGGGTTATATGGCTACACCTTC

V gene: TRBV6-4
D gene: NA
clone size: few
J gene: TRBJ2-2
CDR3 protein: CASSDTNTGELFF
CDR3 DNA: TGTGCCAGCAGTGACACGAACACCGGGGAGCTGTTTTTT

V gene: TRBV29-1
D gene: TRBD2
clone size: once
J gene: TRBJ2-7
CDR3 protein: CSALAGMTYEQYF
CDR3 DNA: TGCAGCGCATTAGCGGGGATGACCTACGAGCAGTACTTC

V gene: TRBV15
D gene: NA
clone size: NA
J gene: TRBJ1-5
CDR3 protein: CATSRDRGNQPQHF
CDR3 DNA: TGTGCCACCAGCAGAGACCGAGGGAATCAGCCCCAGCATTTT

V gene: TRBV30
D gene: NA
clone size: few
J gene: TRBJ1-2
CDR3 protein: CAWEPLANYGYTF
CDR3 DNA: TGTGCCTGGGAACCACTGGCGAACTATGGCTACACCTTC